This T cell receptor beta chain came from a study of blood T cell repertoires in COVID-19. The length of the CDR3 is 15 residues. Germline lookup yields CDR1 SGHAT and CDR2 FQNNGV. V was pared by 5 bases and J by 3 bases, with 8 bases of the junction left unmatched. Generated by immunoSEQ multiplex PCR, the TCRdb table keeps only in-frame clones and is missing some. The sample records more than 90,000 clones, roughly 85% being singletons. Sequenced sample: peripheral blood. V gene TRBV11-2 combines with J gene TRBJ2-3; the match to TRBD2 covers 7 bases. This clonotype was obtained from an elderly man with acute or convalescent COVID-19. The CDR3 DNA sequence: TGTGCCAGCAGCATAGCGTCTAGCGGAACAGATACGCAGTATTTT. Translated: CASSIASSGTDTQYF.